A selection of T cell receptor beta chains follows, all from one sample in a study of T cell changes during pregnancy in multiple sclerosis. Sequenced by immunoSEQ multiplex PCR; TCRdb stores in-frame clones only, minus some. Here the sample spans 40,000 to 55,000 clones, nearly 95% being singletons. Sequences were derived from CD4+ T cells from peripheral blood mononuclear cells, sampled in the second trimester of pregnancy. All receptors come from a female donor with multiple sclerosis, enrolled in a pregnancy study. Both conserved end residues are part of each CDR3. The order of the fields is clone size, V gene, J gene, CDR3 length, CDR3 protein. The size of a clone is reported for some rows only, either as once, few or many, or as a class for expanded clones.

clone_size: NA; v_call: TRBV6-1; j_call: TRBJ1-2; cdr3_length: 13; cdr3_aa: CASSETRVYGYTF
clone_size: NA; v_call: TRBV5-4; j_call: TRBJ1-6; cdr3_length: 16; cdr3_aa: CASSPREGGYNSPLHF
clone_size: NA; v_call: TRBV5-5; j_call: TRBJ1-2; cdr3_length: 14; cdr3_aa: CASSPSGTGTGYTF
clone_size: NA; v_call: TRBV7-8; j_call: TRBJ1-2; cdr3_length: 17; cdr3_aa: CASSHRYPGTPFYGYTF
clone_size: NA; v_call: TRBV7-2; j_call: TRBJ2-1; cdr3_length: 15; cdr3_aa: CASSRRDREYNEQFF
clone_size: NA; v_call: TRBV18; j_call: TRBJ2-2; cdr3_length: 15; cdr3_aa: CASSPSVLGTGELFF
clone_size: NA; v_call: TRBV28; j_call: TRBJ1-2; cdr3_length: 14; cdr3_aa: CATDRVEAFYGYTF
clone_size: NA; v_call: TRBV5-4; j_call: TRBJ2-3; cdr3_length: 14; cdr3_aa: CASSMGQAPDTQYF
clone_size: NA; v_call: TRBV25-1; j_call: TRBJ2-2; cdr3_length: 18; cdr3_aa: CASSEYYQGGINTGELFF
clone_size: few; v_call: TRBV1; j_call: TRBJ2-7; cdr3_length: 15; cdr3_aa: CTSSQPETSFYEQYF
clone_size: NA; v_call: TRBV29-1; j_call: TRBJ1-1; cdr3_length: 14; cdr3_aa: CSVVDLGMNTEAFF
clone_size: NA; v_call: TRBV11-2; j_call: TRBJ2-3; cdr3_length: 18; cdr3_aa: CASSPGGLRGGWLDTQYF
clone_size: NA; v_call: TRBV27; j_call: TRBJ1-3; cdr3_length: 14; cdr3_aa: CASSPQGFLDTIYF
clone_size: NA; v_call: TRBV19; j_call: TRBJ2-2; cdr3_length: 14; cdr3_aa: CASTTSGSDGELFF
clone_size: NA; v_call: TRBV10-1; j_call: TRBJ2-3; cdr3_length: 17; cdr3_aa: CASSECTTVKCTDTQYF
clone_size: NA; v_call: TRBV11-1; j_call: TRBJ2-1; cdr3_length: 14; cdr3_aa: CASSLERVNNEQFF
clone_size: NA; v_call: TRBV19; j_call: TRBJ2-7; cdr3_length: 16; cdr3_aa: CASSPQTGTSAYEQYF
clone_size: once; v_call: TRBV5-6; j_call: TRBJ2-4; cdr3_length: 19; cdr3_aa: CASSPGQGHSLLAKNIQYF
clone_size: NA; v_call: TRBV2; j_call: TRBJ1-6; cdr3_length: 14; cdr3_aa: CASRPQGNNSPLHF
clone_size: NA; v_call: TRBV29-1; j_call: TRBJ1-3; cdr3_length: 13; cdr3_aa: CSSLGDSGNTIYF
clone_size: NA; v_call: TRBV2; j_call: TRBJ2-1; cdr3_length: 19; cdr3_aa: CASSEVGAGVESSYNEQFF
clone_size: NA; v_call: TRBV27; j_call: TRBJ1-2; cdr3_length: 15; cdr3_aa: CATRYSGGVNYGYTF
clone_size: NA; v_call: TRBV5-4; j_call: TRBJ1-2; cdr3_length: 15; cdr3_aa: CASSSPSGRAYGYTF
clone_size: once; v_call: TRBV10-2; j_call: TRBJ1-1; cdr3_length: 15; cdr3_aa: CASGAEWGRSTEAFF
clone_size: NA; v_call: TRBV10-2; j_call: TRBJ2-3; cdr3_length: 15; cdr3_aa: CASVISGGAADTQYF
clone_size: NA; v_call: TRBV18; j_call: TRBJ1-2; cdr3_length: 17; cdr3_aa: CASSRAPGQGVSVGYTF
clone_size: once; v_call: TRBV9; j_call: TRBJ2-1; cdr3_length: 17; cdr3_aa: CASSVEGLGGGYNEQFF
clone_size: NA; v_call: TRBV27; j_call: TRBJ1-2; cdr3_length: 17; cdr3_aa: CASSFVAAGQGYYGYTF
clone_size: NA; v_call: TRBV5-1; j_call: TRBJ1-1; cdr3_length: 13; cdr3_aa: CASSSLDYLEAFF
clone_size: NA; v_call: TRBV2; j_call: TRBJ1-4; cdr3_length: 15; cdr3_aa: CASRQAGTENEKLFF
clone_size: once; v_call: TRBV6-5; j_call: TRBJ2-7; cdr3_length: 13; cdr3_aa: CASSLGRGYEQYF
clone_size: NA; v_call: TRBV19; j_call: TRBJ1-4; cdr3_length: 14; cdr3_aa: CASSWGRINEKLFF
clone_size: once; v_call: TRBV12-5; j_call: TRBJ2-5; cdr3_length: 15; cdr3_aa: CASGLGGLARETQYF
clone_size: NA; v_call: TRBV11-2; j_call: TRBJ2-1; cdr3_length: 15; cdr3_aa: CASSSRLGKYNEQFF
clone_size: NA; v_call: TRBV28; j_call: TRBJ1-2; cdr3_length: 14; cdr3_aa: CASPLGGTNYGYTF
clone_size: once; v_call: TRBV2; j_call: TRBJ1-1; cdr3_length: 20; cdr3_aa: CASRRTGGGIVLRMNTEAFF
clone_size: few; v_call: TRBV27; j_call: TRBJ1-2; cdr3_length: 15; cdr3_aa: CASSGGWGRVGGYTF
clone_size: NA; v_call: TRBV6-6; j_call: TRBJ2-3; cdr3_length: 15; cdr3_aa: CASSTAGWGTDTQYF
clone_size: NA; v_call: TRBV6-5; j_call: TRBJ1-4; cdr3_length: 14; cdr3_aa: CASSWGQINEKLFF
clone_size: NA; v_call: TRBV5-1; j_call: TRBJ2-5; cdr3_length: 15; cdr3_aa: CASSLVTGTTETQYF
clone_size: NA; v_call: TRBV5-6; j_call: TRBJ1-5; cdr3_length: 15; cdr3_aa: CASSEGTGGNQPQHF
clone_size: NA; v_call: TRBV7-8; j_call: TRBJ1-2; cdr3_length: 15; cdr3_aa: CASSARTGDNYGYTF
clone_size: NA; v_call: TRBV5-6; j_call: TRBJ1-2; cdr3_length: 15; cdr3_aa: CASSEGGRGNYGYTF
clone_size: NA; v_call: TRBV12-5; j_call: TRBJ1-1; cdr3_length: 15; cdr3_aa: CASGPKGGYFTEAFF
clone_size: NA; v_call: TRBV5-1; j_call: TRBJ2-2; cdr3_length: 15; cdr3_aa: CASSPRTGHTGELFF
clone_size: NA; v_call: TRBV7-2; j_call: TRBJ2-1; cdr3_length: 15; cdr3_aa: CASRYTGTQTNEQFF
clone_size: NA; v_call: TRBV18; j_call: TRBJ1-2; cdr3_length: 15; cdr3_aa: CASSPGQGRNYGYTF
clone_size: NA; v_call: TRBV7-8; j_call: TRBJ1-5; cdr3_length: 17; cdr3_aa: CASSGTGGVYSNQPQHF
clone_size: NA; v_call: TRBV9; j_call: TRBJ2-3; cdr3_length: 16; cdr3_aa: CASSVASGWGTDTQYF
clone_size: NA; v_call: TRBV29-1; j_call: TRBJ2-2; cdr3_length: 14; cdr3_aa: CSVEFLGGTGELFF